This paragraph covers one TCR beta chain sequence. The antigen remains undetermined. These data originate in a study of CD8 T cells in ankylosing spondylitis. General study findings and limits: Enrichment of disease-linked clones was reportedly significant in matched ankylosing spondylitis synovial fluid. With a CD8+ phenotype, disease-linked clones were relatively rare in peripheral blood. Some of these motif variants have turned up before, in reports on reactive arthritis synovial fluid and blood. A TCR beta motif of eight or nine highly homologous variants seemed to mark ankylosing spondylitis blood.

This CDR3 spans 13 amino acids. Germline V gene data show CDR1 as SEHNR and CDR2 as FQNEAQ (reference sequence). V was pared by 1 base and J by 11 bases, with 11 bases between. The TCR beta libraries were generated through quantitative 5'-RACE incorporating molecular barcodes. TCRdb passed the 5' RACE reads through MiXCR, listing each CDR3 protein once. This repertoire shows about 480,000 distinct CDR3 sequences, roughly 17% found once; its top ten account for approximately 1%. V is TRBV7-9 and J is TRBJ1-4; D possibly corresponds to TRBD1 (5 bases). This clonotype was sampled from a male donor with ankylosing spondylitis. Material: blood, either unsorted or a sorted T cell fraction (not recorded which). CDR3 DNA: TGTGCCAGCAGCTTAGATGAGGGGAAGAAACTGTTTTTT. As protein: CASSLDEGKKLFF.